The T cell receptor beta chain described here comes from a study of blood T cell repertoires in COVID-19. At the level of the study: From the United States, Italy and Spain came samples of acute and convalescent COVID-19.

Germline CDR1 and CDR2: SGHRS and YFSETQ. Trimming took 2 bases from V and 7 from J, leaving 15 bases between them. CDR3 size: 14 residues. The protocol was immunoSEQ multiplex PCR, while the TCRdb copy is restricted to in-frame clones and leaves out a portion. The table records some 260,000 clones, about four fifths of them present only once. V usage is TRBV5-1 and J usage is TRBJ1-2; D perhaps matches TRBD1 (5 bases). Sequencing was done on a sample of peripheral blood. This TCR was sampled from an elderly man with acute or convalescent COVID-19. DNA of the CDR3: TGCGCCAGCAGCTTAGGAGGGAGGGACGCTGGCTACACCTTC. Residues: CASSLGGRDAGYTF.